The rows below give T cell receptor beta chains drawn from one sample of a study of pediatric ulcerative colitis. TCRdb's copy holds only in-frame clones and misses some; the assay was immunoSEQ multiplex PCR. The top ten hold more than 3% of the sample, which has about 15,000 clones, roughly 70% seen once. The sequencing input was gut tissue. These receptor sequences come from a girl between 5 and 17 years old with moderate ulcerative colitis. Each CDR3 is given with its conserved first and last residue. Each record gives: D gene, clone size, V gene, J gene, CDR3 DNA, CDR3 protein. A D gene is named only where the DNA matches it firmly. The listing skips clone size in some rows; elsewhere it reads once, few, many or a size class.

d_gene: TRBD2; abundance: NA; v_gene: TRBV29-1; j_gene: TRBJ2-3; CDR3nt: TGCAGCGTTGAGCGGACTAGCGGGATCACAGATACGCAGTATTTT; CDR3aa: CSVERTSGITDTQYF
d_gene: TRBD2; abundance: NA; v_gene: TRBV11-2; j_gene: TRBJ2-5; CDR3nt: TGTGCCAGCAGCCCGCGGACTAGCGGGGGAAGGGAGACCCAGTACTTC; CDR3aa: CASSPRTSGGRETQYF
d_gene: TRBD1; abundance: NA; v_gene: TRBV29-1; j_gene: TRBJ2-7; CDR3nt: TGCAGCGCATATGGACAGGGGAACTACGAGCAGTACTTC; CDR3aa: CSAYGQGNYEQYF
d_gene: NA; abundance: few; v_gene: TRBV14; j_gene: TRBJ1-1; CDR3nt: TGTGCCAGCAGCCTGGGGCGATACACTGAAGCTTTCTTT; CDR3aa: CASSLGRYTEAFF
d_gene: NA; abundance: once; v_gene: TRBV28; j_gene: TRBJ2-7; CDR3nt: TGTGCCAGCAGTGAGGAGGGCCTTCTCGAGCAGTACTTC; CDR3aa: CASSEEGLLEQYF
d_gene: NA; abundance: few; v_gene: TRBV9; j_gene: TRBJ1-2; CDR3nt: TGTGCCAGCAGCGTAGGGCGGAACTATGGCTACACCTTC; CDR3aa: CASSVGRNYGYTF
d_gene: NA; abundance: NA; v_gene: TRBV29-1; j_gene: TRBJ1-2; CDR3nt: TGCAGCGTGGGGGGTAACTATGGCTACACCTTC; CDR3aa: CSVGGNYGYTF
d_gene: NA; abundance: few; v_gene: TRBV14; j_gene: TRBJ1-2; CDR3nt: TGTGCCAGCAGCCAGGACGGACGGAGCTATGGCTACACCTTC; CDR3aa: CASSQDGRSYGYTF
d_gene: NA; abundance: few; v_gene: TRBV2; j_gene: TRBJ1-5; CDR3nt: TGTGCCAGCAGTGATCGGGGGCGGAGCAATCAGCCCCAGCATTTT; CDR3aa: CASSDRGRSNQPQHF
d_gene: TRBD1; abundance: NA; v_gene: TRBV7-9; j_gene: TRBJ2-2; CDR3nt: TGTGCCAGCAGCTTAGCACAGGGGACGATCGGGGAGCTGTTTTTT; CDR3aa: CASSLAQGTIGELFF
d_gene: NA; abundance: NA; v_gene: TRBV2; j_gene: TRBJ1-5; CDR3nt: TGTGCCAGCAGTGATAAGACCTCCGGGCAGCCCCAGCATTTT; CDR3aa: CASSDKTSGQPQHF
d_gene: NA; abundance: NA; v_gene: TRBV6-1; j_gene: TRBJ1-1; CDR3nt: TGTGCCAGCAGTGAGTCAGAAAAAGCTTTCTTT; CDR3aa: CASSESEKAFF